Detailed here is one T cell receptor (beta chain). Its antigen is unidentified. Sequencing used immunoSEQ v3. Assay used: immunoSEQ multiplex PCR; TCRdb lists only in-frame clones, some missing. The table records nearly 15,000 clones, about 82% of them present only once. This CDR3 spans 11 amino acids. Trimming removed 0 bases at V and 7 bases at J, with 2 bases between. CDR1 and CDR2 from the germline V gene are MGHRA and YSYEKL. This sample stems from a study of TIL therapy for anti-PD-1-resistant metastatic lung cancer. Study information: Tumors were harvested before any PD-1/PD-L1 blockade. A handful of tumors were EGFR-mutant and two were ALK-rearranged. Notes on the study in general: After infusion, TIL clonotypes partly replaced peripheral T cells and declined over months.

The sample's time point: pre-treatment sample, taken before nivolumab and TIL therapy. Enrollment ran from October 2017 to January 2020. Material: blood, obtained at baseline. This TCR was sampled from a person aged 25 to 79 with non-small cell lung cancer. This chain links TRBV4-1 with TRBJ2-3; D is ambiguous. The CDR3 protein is CASSQEHTQYF. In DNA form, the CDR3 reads TGCGCCAGCAGCCAAGAGCATACGCAGTATTTT.